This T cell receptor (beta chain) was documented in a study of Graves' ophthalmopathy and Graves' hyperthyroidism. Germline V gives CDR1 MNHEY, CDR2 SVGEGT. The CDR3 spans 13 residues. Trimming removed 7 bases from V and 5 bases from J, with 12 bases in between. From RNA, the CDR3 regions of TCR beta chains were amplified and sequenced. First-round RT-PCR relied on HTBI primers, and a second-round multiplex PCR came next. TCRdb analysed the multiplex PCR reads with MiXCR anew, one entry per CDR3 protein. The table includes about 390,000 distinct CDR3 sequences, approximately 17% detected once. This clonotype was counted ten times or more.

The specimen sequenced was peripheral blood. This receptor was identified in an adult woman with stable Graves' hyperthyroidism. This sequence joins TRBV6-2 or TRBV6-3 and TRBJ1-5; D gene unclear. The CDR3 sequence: CASMASPYQPQHF. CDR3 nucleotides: TGTGCCAGCATGGCGAGCCCTTATCAGCCCCAGCATTTT.